These 25 T cell receptor beta chains came from one sample sequenced in a study of T cell responses to AZD1222 COVID-19 vaccine. The protocol was immunoSEQ multiplex PCR, while the TCRdb copy is restricted to in-frame clones and leaves out a portion. The sample contains roughly 120,000 clones, more than 85% of which appear only once. Sequenced material: peripheral blood, taken on day 0 of AZD1222 vaccination. The receptor set was obtained from an adult in good health.

The genes are TRBV6-1 and TRBJ1-5; no reliable D call. Trimming stripped 0 bases from V and 7 bases from J, with 13 bases between. Germline V gives CDR1 MNHNS, CDR2 SASEGT. This CDR3 comprises 15 residues. For the CDR3, the DNA is TGTGCCAGCAGTGAAGCGGGCACGGGCCACCAGCCCCAGCATTTT. Translating it yields CASSEAGTGHQPQHF.

This sequence joins TRBV9 and TRBJ2-3, with D tentatively TRBD2 (6 bases). V dropped 0 bases and J dropped 5 bases, with 13 bases sitting between them. Germline V CDR1 and CDR2: SGDLS, YYNGEE. The CDR3 has 15 amino acids. CDR3 sequence (DNA): TGTGCCAGCAGCGTAGTCGCGGGACCGGGAGATACGCAGTATTTT. It translates to CASSVVAGPGDTQYF. Filled out from reference TRBV9 and TRBJ2-3, the complete variable domain reads DSGVTQTPKHLITATGQRVTLRCSPRSGDLSVYWYQQSLDQGLQFLIQYYNGEERAKGNILERFSAQQFPDLHSELNLSSLELGDSALYFCASSVVAGPGDTQYFGPGTRLTVL.

The CDR3 bases are TGTGCCAGCAGCCAAGATGCAGCGGGAGGGCAAAACGGGGAGCTGTTTTTT. Translating it yields CASSQDAAGGQNGELFF. The chain combines TRBV4-2 with TRBJ2-2, with TRBD2 matching 10 bases. The germline CDR1 and CDR2 sequences are LGHNA and YNFKEQ. CDR3 length equals 17 residues. With V trimmed by 0 bases and J by 7 bases, 8 bases remained unmatched.

This clone showed up just a few times. The chain's CDR3 is CASSLGQGVTDTQYF. DNA of the CDR3: TGTGCCAGCAGCCTCGGACAGGGTGTAACAGATACGCAGTATTTT. The chain joins TRBV7-3 to TRBJ2-3, with 8 bases lining up with TRBD1. The germline V gene encodes CDR1 SGHTA and CDR2 FQGTGA. This CDR3 is built from 15 residues. Trimming at V came to 5 bases and at J to 3 bases, leaving 7 bases not matched to a gene.

The rearrangement joins TRBV19 to TRBJ2-1; 7 bases map to TRBD2. The germline gives CDR1 LNHDA, CDR2 SQIVND (reference sequence). V shed 6 bases and J 4 bases; nucleotides not matched to a gene: 6. The CDR3 contains 14 residues. CDR3 loop: CASRRTSPYNEQFF. The CDR3 DNA is TGTGCCAGTAGAAGGACTAGTCCGTACAATGAGCAGTTCTTC. The variable domain in full, completed from reference TRBV19 and TRBJ2-1, reads DGGITQSPKYLFRKEGQNVTLSCEQNLNHDAMYWYRQDPGQGLRLIYYSQIVNDFQKGDIAEGYSVSREKKESFPLTVTSAQKNPTAFYLCASRRTSPYNEQFFGPGTRLTVL.

V gene TRBV28 combines with J gene TRBJ1-2; D unresolved. This CDR3 is 12 amino acids long. Trimming pared 2 bases from V and 4 bases from J, leaving 5 bases between. CDR1 and CDR2 (germline): MDHEN, SYDVKM. The CDR3: CASSLQIYGYTF. CDR3 coding DNA: TGTGCCAGCAGTTTACAAATCTATGGCTACACCTTC.

The gene calls are TRBV5-1 and TRBJ2-3; no clear D gene. This CDR3 has 14 residues. Germline-derived CDR1 and CDR2 are SGHRS and YFSETQ. The V and J ends lost 0 bases and 1 base respectively, with 6 bases between them. This chain's CDR3 is CASSLADRTDTQYF. As DNA, the CDR3 is TGCGCCAGCAGCTTGGCCGACCGCACAGATACGCAGTATTTT.

The chain couples TRBV3-1 (or the pseudogene TRBV3-2) to TRBJ2-2, with D perhaps TRBD1 (6 bases). CDR1 and CDR2 (germline): LGHDT, YNNKEL (reference sequence). Between the trimmed V and J ends, which lost 1 base and 6 bases, there was a span of 18 bases. The CDR3 has 17 residues. As DNA, the CDR3 is TGTGCCAGCAGCCAAGTCTCCCCTGCGCAGGGGCCCGGGGAGCTGTTTTTT. Protein: CASSQVSPAQGPGELFF.

This CDR3 reads CASSEGGTGNQPQHF. The DNA of the CDR3 is TGTGCCAGCAGTGAAGGGGGGACGGGCAATCAGCCCCAGCATTTT. This rearrangement joins TRBV6-1 to TRBJ1-5; tentatively, D is TRBD1 (5 bases). Germline V CDR1 and CDR2: MNHNS, SASEGT. This CDR3 comprises 15 residues. V lost 1 base and J lost 2, with 9 bases in between.

This clone was found a few times. This sequence joins TRBV5-1 and TRBJ1-1; D may be TRBD1 (5 bases). Trimming took off 4 bases at V and 6 bases at J, with 22 bases between the two ends. The CDR3 is 16 residues long. Germline values: CDR1 SGHRS, CDR2 YFSETQ. CDR3 region: CASSPFVGGEKAEAFF. The CDR3 bases are TGCGCCAGCAGCCCGTTCGTCGGGGGGGAGAAGGCTGAAGCTTTCTTT.

The CDR3 loop is CSGMNRGLQETQYF. CDR3 DNA sequence: TGCAGCGGCATGAACAGGGGGCTCCAAGAGACCCAGTACTTC. This rearrangement joins TRBV29-1 to TRBJ2-5; 9 nucleotides line up with TRBD1. The CDR3 has 14 residues. Unmatched junction bases numbered 7, after V lost 7 bases and J lost 1 base. Germline V lookup: CDR1 SQVTM, CDR2 ANQGSEA. The full variable domain, its missing parts supplied by reference TRBV29-1 and TRBJ2-5, is SAVISQKPSRDICQRGTSLTIQCQVDSQVTMMFWYRQQPGQSLTLIATANQGSEATYESGFVIDKFPISRPNLTFSTLTVSNMSPEDSSIYLCSGMNRGLQETQYFGPGTRLLVL.

The V gene is TRBV25-1, the J gene TRBJ1-1, with a weak D call TRBD1 (6 bases). The germline CDR1 and CDR2 sequences are MGHDK and SYGVNS. V was pared by 4 bases and J by 11 bases, with 14 bases between. The CDR3 runs to 12 residues. The CDR3 loop is CASSGGQFRAFF. CDR3 nucleotides: TGTGCCAGCAGTGGCGGACAGTTTCGGGCTTTCTTT.

This clone came up a few times. The chain combines TRBV5-4 with TRBJ2-7; the D gene could be TRBD1 or TRBD2 (5 bases each). The CDR3 covers 13 residues. From germline, CDR1 is SGHNT and CDR2 YYREEE (reference sequence). V lost 4 bases to trimming and J lost 5 bases, with 13 bases between them. The CDR3 region has the DNA TGTGCCAGCAGCGCCGTCGGGACCGACGAGCAGTACTTC. Its protein product is CASSAVGTDEQYF.

The chain employs TRBV12-1 and TRBJ2-7; the table's TRBD1 call for D was not verified on the DNA. TRBV12-1 is termed a pseudogene. CDR3 length: 15 residues. The CDR3 coding sequence is TGTGCCAGCAGCCGCCGGGACAGGGGGACCTACGAGCAGTACTTC. It yields the protein CASSRRDRGTYEQYF.

This clone appeared once. This chain uses TRBV5-1 with TRBJ1-3; the D is unclear. Germline V gene data show CDR1 as SGHRS and CDR2 as YFSETQ. V lost 5 bases and J 0 bases, leaving 9 bases between the germline ends. The CDR3 length is 14 residues. CDR3 residues: CASSSGGSGNTIYF. Here the CDR3 DNA reads TGCGCCAGCAGTTCCGGCGGCTCTGGAAACACCATATATTTT.

The chain recombines TRBV1 with TRBJ2-1. TRBV1 is labeled a pseudogene. This CDR3 region has 18 residues. CDR3 nucleotide sequence: TGCACCAGCAGCCAAGATGAGTACGAGTACGTTAGGGACAATGAGCAGTTCTTC. It specifies CTSSQDEYEYVRDNEQFF.

This clone was observed a single time. V gene TRBV5-1 combines with J gene TRBJ1-3, with D hard to call. The V end was cut by 5 bases, the J end by 0 bases, with 9 bases between. Per germline, CDR1 SGHRS and CDR2 YFSETQ. The CDR3 covers 14 residues. CDR3 nucleotides: TGCGCCAGCAGTTTAACGGTCTCTGGAAACACCATATATTTT. Protein product: CASSLTVSGNTIYF.

The chain combines TRBV18 with TRBJ1-2; 9 bases agree with TRBD1. The CDR3 has 17 amino acids. CDR1 is KGHSH and CDR2 is LQKENI in the germline V gene. The V gene end was trimmed by 0 bases and the J gene end by 5 bases; junction bases not matched to a gene: 10. CDR3 region: CASSPPEQGAVGYGYTF. The CDR3 bases are TGTGCCAGCTCACCACCCGAACAGGGGGCAGTGGGGTATGGCTACACCTTC. Complete variable domain (other parts from reference TRBV18 and TRBJ1-2): NAGVMQNPRHLVRRRGQEARLRCSPMKGHSHVYWYRQLPEEGLKFMVYLQKENIIDESGMPKERFSAEFPKEGPSILRIQQVVRGDSAAYFCASSPPEQGAVGYGYTFGSGTRLTVV.

The rearrangement links TRBV4-2 to TRBJ2-7; D remains ambiguous. The germline gives CDR1 LGHNA, CDR2 YNFKEQ. V gave up 0 bases and J gave up 0 bases, with 6 bases separating them. The CDR3 is made up of 14 amino acids. Written as DNA, the CDR3 is TGTGCCAGCAGCCAAGATACATACTCCTACGAGCAGTACTTC. Translating it yields CASSQDTYSYEQYF.

CDR3 sequence: CASSVDVRGETQYF. The CDR3 DNA reads as TGTGCCAGCAGCGTAGATGTCCGCGGGGAGACCCAGTACTTC. The chain combines TRBV9 with TRBJ2-5, with a tentative D call TRBD2 (5 bases). The CDR3 runs 14 residues. Trimming took 0 bases from V and 5 from J, leaving 11 bases between them. The germline gives CDR1 SGDLS, CDR2 YYNGEE.

The V and J genes are TRBV4-2 and TRBJ2-1, with D hard to call. The V gene's germline CDR1 is LGHNA and CDR2 YNFKEQ. V was trimmed by 0 bases and J by 2 bases, leaving 11 bases between them. There are 16 residues in the CDR3. CDR3 region: CASSQDPVGTYNEQFF. The CDR3 DNA reads as TGTGCCAGCAGCCAAGATCCCGTAGGAACCTACAATGAGCAGTTCTTC.

V is TRBV5-1 and J is TRBJ1-1, with unresolved D. V gave up 1 base and J gave up 1 base, with 11 bases separating them. This CDR3 is 15 amino acids long. Germline CDR1 is SGHRS and CDR2 is YFSETQ. The CDR3 DNA sequence: TGCGCCAGCAGCTTGATCCCTACACCGAACACTGAAGCTTTCTTT. It is translated as CASSLIPTPNTEAFF.

This rearrangement joins TRBV7-6 to TRBJ2-2; a possible D gene is TRBD2 (6 bases). Germline assignment: CDR1 SGHVS and CDR2 FNYEAQ. V dropped 5 bases and J dropped 4 bases, with 14 bases sitting between them. The CDR3 spans 15 residues. CDR3 amino acids: CASSAGTPGTGELFF. DNA for the CDR3: TGTGCCAGCAGCGCCGGGACTCCTGGCACCGGGGAGCTGTTTTTT.

DNA of the CDR3: TGTGCCAGCAGCCAAGACCTAGCGGGAGGGGGCTCCTACGAGCAGTACTTC. Residues: CASSQDLAGGGSYEQYF. This chain uses TRBV4-2 with TRBJ2-7; 12 bases align to TRBD2. This CDR3 region has 17 residues. J was trimmed by 0 bases and V by 0 bases; bases with no gene match: 3. Per the germline V gene, CDR1 is LGHNA and CDR2 is YNFKEQ.

A single count supports this clone. The chain combines TRBV5-1 with TRBJ1-4, with TRBD1 matching 7 bases. Germline assignment: CDR1 SGHRS and CDR2 YFSETQ. The CDR3 contains 16 residues. The trim removed 4 bases at V and 5 bases at J, leaving 11 bases unmatched. CDR3 sequence: CASSPGQSNTNEKLFF. CDR3 sequence (DNA): TGCGCCAGCAGCCCGGGACAGTCTAACACAAATGAAAAACTGTTTTTT.